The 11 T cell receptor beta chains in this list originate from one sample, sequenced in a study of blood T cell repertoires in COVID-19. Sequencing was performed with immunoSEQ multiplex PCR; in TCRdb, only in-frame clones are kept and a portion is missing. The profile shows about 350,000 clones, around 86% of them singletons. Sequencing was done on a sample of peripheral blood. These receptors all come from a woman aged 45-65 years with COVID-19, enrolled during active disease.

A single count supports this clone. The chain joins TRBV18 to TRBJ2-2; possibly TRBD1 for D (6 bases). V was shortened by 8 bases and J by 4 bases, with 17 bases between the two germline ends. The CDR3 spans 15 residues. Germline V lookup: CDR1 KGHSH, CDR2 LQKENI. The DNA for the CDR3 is TGTGCCAGCACCTCCCGGGACAAAAGCACCGGGGAGCTGTTTTTT. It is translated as CASTSRDKSTGELFF.

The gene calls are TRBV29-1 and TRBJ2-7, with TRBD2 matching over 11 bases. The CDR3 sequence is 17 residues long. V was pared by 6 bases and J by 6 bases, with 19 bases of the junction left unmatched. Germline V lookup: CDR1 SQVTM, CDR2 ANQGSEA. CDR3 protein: CSVSGLLVAGGPSEQYF. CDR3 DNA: TGCAGCGTGAGCGGACTATTAGTAGCGGGAGGGCCTAGCGAGCAGTACTTC.

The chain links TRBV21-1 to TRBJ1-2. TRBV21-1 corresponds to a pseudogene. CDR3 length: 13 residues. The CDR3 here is CATTTGGDPGYTF. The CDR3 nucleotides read TGTGCCACCACGACGGGGGGTGATCCTGGCTACACCTTC.

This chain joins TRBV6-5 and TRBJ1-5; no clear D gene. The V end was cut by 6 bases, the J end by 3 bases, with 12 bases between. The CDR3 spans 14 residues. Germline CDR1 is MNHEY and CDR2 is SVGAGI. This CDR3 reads CASRPGRDNQPQHF. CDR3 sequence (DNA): TGTGCCAGCAGGCCCGGACGGGACAATCAGCCCCAGCATTTT.

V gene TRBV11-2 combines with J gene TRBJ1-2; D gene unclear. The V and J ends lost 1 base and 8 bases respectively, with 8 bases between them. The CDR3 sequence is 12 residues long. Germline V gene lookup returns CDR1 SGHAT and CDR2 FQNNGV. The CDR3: CASSLGSLGYTF. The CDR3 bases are TGTGCCAGCAGCTTAGGGTCGCTAGGCTACACCTTC. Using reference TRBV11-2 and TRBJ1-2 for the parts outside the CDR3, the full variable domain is EAGVAQSPRYKIIEKRQSVAFWCNPISGHATLYWYQQILGQGPKLLIQFQNNGVVDDSQLPKDRFSAERLKGVDSTLKIQPAKLEDSAVYLCASSLGSLGYTFGSGTRLTVV.

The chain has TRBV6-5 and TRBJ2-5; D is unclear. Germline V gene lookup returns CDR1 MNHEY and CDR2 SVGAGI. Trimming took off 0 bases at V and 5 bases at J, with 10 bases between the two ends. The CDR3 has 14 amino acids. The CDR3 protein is CASSYSKLWETQYF. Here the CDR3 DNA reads TGTGCCAGCAGTTACTCGAAACTATGGGAGACCCAGTACTTC.

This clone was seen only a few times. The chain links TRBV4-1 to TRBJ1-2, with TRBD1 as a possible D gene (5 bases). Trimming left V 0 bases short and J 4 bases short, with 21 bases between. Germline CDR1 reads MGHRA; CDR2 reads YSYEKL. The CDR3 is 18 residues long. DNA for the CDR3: TGCGCCAGCAGCCAAGATCCCTCAGGAGGACTCGGGGGCTATGGCTACACCTTC. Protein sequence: CASSQDPSGGLGGYGYTF.

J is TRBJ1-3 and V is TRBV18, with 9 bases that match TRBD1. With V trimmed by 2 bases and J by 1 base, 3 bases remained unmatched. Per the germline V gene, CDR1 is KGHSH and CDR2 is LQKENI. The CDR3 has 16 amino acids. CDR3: CASSPYGQGSGNTIYF. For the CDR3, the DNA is TGTGCCAGCTCACCATACGGACAGGGGTCTGGAAACACCATATATTTT.

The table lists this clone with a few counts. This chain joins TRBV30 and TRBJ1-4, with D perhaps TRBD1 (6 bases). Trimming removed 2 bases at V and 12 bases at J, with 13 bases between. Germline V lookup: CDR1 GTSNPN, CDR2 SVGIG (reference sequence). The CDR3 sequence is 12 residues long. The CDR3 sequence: CAWSTQQGELFF. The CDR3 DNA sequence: TGTGCCTGGAGTACCCAACAGGGTGAACTGTTTTTT.

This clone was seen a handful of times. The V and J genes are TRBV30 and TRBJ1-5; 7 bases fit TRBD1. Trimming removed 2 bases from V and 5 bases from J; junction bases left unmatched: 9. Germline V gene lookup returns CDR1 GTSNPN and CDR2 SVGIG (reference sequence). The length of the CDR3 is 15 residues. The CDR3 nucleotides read TGTGCCTGGAGTCTCCCAGGGGGACAGTATCAGCCCCAGCATTTT. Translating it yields CAWSLPGGQYQPQHF.

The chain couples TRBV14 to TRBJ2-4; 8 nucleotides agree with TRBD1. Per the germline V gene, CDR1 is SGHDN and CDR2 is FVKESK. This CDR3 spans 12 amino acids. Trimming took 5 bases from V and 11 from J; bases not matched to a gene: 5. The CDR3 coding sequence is TGTGCCAGCAGCGATTGGGACAGGCTTCAGTACTTC. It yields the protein CASSDWDRLQYF.